These 31 T cell receptor beta chains were all obtained from the same sample, sequenced in a study of blood T cell repertoires in COVID-19. Clones were sequenced by immunoSEQ multiplex PCR, and TCRdb holds only the in-frame ones, with some missing. The sample includes hundreds of thousands of clones, around 80% of them seen just once. Sequenced: peripheral blood. The receptors derive from a middle-aged woman with active or convalescent COVID-19.

This chain links TRBV28 with TRBJ1-1, with TRBD1 as a possible D gene (6 bases). The germline V and J ends were trimmed by 7 bases and 11 bases, with 20 bases remaining between them. The CDR3 has 13 amino acids. Germline V lookup: CDR1 MDHEN, CDR2 SYDVKM. The CDR3 coding sequence is TGTGCCAGCACCTTACCCGGGGGGCGCTGGGCTTTCTTT. Translation gives CASTLPGGRWAFF. Combining the CDR3 with reference TRBV28 and TRBJ1-1 gives the whole variable domain DVKVTQSSRYLVKRTGEKVFLECVQDMDHENMFWYRQDPGLGLRLIYFSYDVKMKEKGDIPEGYSVSREKKERFSLILESASTNQTSMYLCASTLPGGRWAFFGQGTRLTVV.

J is TRBJ2-2 and V is TRBV28, with 16 bases fitting TRBD2. This CDR3 is 18 amino acids long. The V gene's germline CDR1 is MDHEN and CDR2 SYDVKM. Trimming took 7 bases from V and 4 from J; bases not matched to a gene: 9. CDR3 in amino acids: CASTRGLAGGPGTGELFF. DNA of the CDR3: TGTGCCAGCACCCGGGGACTAGCGGGGGGGCCGGGCACCGGGGAGCTGTTTTTT.

The chain is built from TRBV7-3 and TRBJ1-1, with 7 bases fitting TRBD1. Germline V CDR1 and CDR2: SGHTA, FQGTGA. The CDR3 covers 15 residues. V dropped 2 bases and J dropped 4; count of bases not matched to a gene: 7. The CDR3 spells CASSLGTAGATEAFF. The DNA of the CDR3 is TGTGCCAGCAGCTTAGGGACAGCGGGGGCCACTGAAGCTTTCTTT. The full variable domain, its missing parts supplied by reference TRBV7-3 and TRBJ1-1, is GAGVSQTPSNKVTEKGKYVELRCDPISGHTALYWYRQSLGQGPEFLIYFQGTGAADDSGLPNDRFFAVRPEGSVSTLKIQRTERGDSAVYLCASSLGTAGATEAFFGQGTRLTVV.

This chain connects TRBV27 to TRBJ1-1; D is unresolved. The CDR3 sequence is 13 residues long. V gave up 2 bases and J gave up 2 bases, with 6 bases separating them. Germline values: CDR1 MNHEY, CDR2 SMNVEV (reference sequence). This CDR3 is CASSLTENTEAFF. CDR3 in DNA: TGTGCCAGCAGTTTAACAGAAAACACTGAAGCTTTCTTT.

The genes are TRBV20-1 and TRBJ2-7; no definite D call. V lost 3 bases to trimming and J lost 1 base, with 7 bases between them. The CDR3 runs to 12 residues. Germline-derived CDR1 and CDR2 are DFQATT and SNEGSKA (reference sequence). CDR3 coding DNA: TGCAGTGCTAGTAGCAAGTCCTACGAGCAGTACGTC. Amino acid sequence: CSASSKSYEQYV.

The gene calls are TRBV7-9 and TRBJ1-2; weak D call: TRBD1 (5 bases). Germline V CDR1 and CDR2: SEHNR, FQNEAQ (reference sequence). This CDR3 has 12 residues. V was trimmed by 4 bases and J by 5 bases, leaving 8 bases between them. The DNA of the CDR3 is TGTGCCAGCAGCTCGACAGTGTATGGCTACACCTTC. Its protein product is CASSSTVYGYTF. The variable domain in full, with the rest retrieved from reference TRBV7-9 and TRBJ1-2, is DTGVSQNPRHKITKRGQNVTFRCDPISEHNRLYWYRQTLGQGPEFLTYFQNEAQLEKSRLLSDRFSAERPKGSFSTLEIQRTEQGDSAMYLCASSSTVYGYTFGSGTRLTVV.

The chain recombines TRBV18 with TRBJ2-7; TRBD2 might be the D (5 bases). Germline values: CDR1 KGHSH, CDR2 LQKENI. The CDR3 length is 15 residues. The ends were cut back, 1 base at V and 2 bases at J, with 12 bases in the middle. CDR3 coding DNA: TGTGCCAGCTCACCACGGACTCACGGCACCTACGAGCAGTACTTC. Translated, it gives CASSPRTHGTYEQYF.

The V and J genes are TRBV5-6 and TRBJ2-5; 7 bases line up with TRBD2. V was pared by 1 base and J by 5 bases, with 8 bases of the junction left unmatched. This CDR3 has 15 residues. The germline gives CDR1 SGHDT, CDR2 YYEEEE. CDR3: CASSLYVGRVETQYF. The CDR3 DNA reads as TGTGCCAGCAGCTTGTATGTAGGGAGGGTCGAGACCCAGTACTTC.

The rearrangement uses TRBV6-2 or TRBV6-3 and TRBJ2-3, with D uncertain. Trimming removed 4 bases at V and 1 base at J, with 9 bases between. This CDR3 has 14 residues. Germline loops: CDR1 MNHEY, CDR2 SVGEGT. The DNA of the CDR3 is TGTGCCAGCAGTTCAGGTCGTCGCACAGATACGCAGTATTTT. Encoded protein: CASSSGRRTDTQYF.

V is TRBV6-1 and J is TRBJ1-2; no clear D. This CDR3 has 14 amino acids. The V gene's germline CDR1 is MNHNS and CDR2 SASEGT. V lost 2 bases and J 4 bases, leaving 11 bases between the germline ends. As DNA, the CDR3 is TGTGCCAGCAGTGAAAGTACAGCCACCTATGGCTACACCTTC. It translates to CASSESTATYGYTF.

This chain links TRBV2 with TRBJ1-5; possible D gene TRBD1, 5 bases. V lost 2 bases and J lost 9, with 14 bases in between. Germline CDR1 SNHLY, CDR2 FYNNEI. The CDR3 loop spans 14 amino acids. This CDR3 is CASSELRGPRPQHF. The CDR3 DNA is TGTGCCAGCAGTGAATTAAGGGGTCCTAGGCCCCAGCATTTT.

The genes are TRBV5-1 and TRBJ1-4; 9 nucleotides match TRBD1. CDR1 is SGHRS, CDR2 YFSETQ, per germline. The CDR3 is 15 amino acids. Trimming took 0 bases from V and 4 from J; bases not matched to a gene: 1. This CDR3 reads CASSLGTGVNEKLFF. CDR3 bases: TGCGCCAGCAGCTTGGGGACAGGGGTTAATGAAAAACTGTTTTTT.

The chain links TRBV10-1 to TRBJ1-1, with TRBD1 as a possible D gene (5 bases). The CDR3 contains 13 residues. Deletions cut 7 bases from V and 7 bases from J, with 16 bases between. Per germline, CDR1 WNHNN and CDR2 SYGVQD (reference sequence). The CDR3 nucleotides read TGCGCCAGCAAAGAAGGACCGGGGGGTGAAGCTTTCTTT. Translated: CASKEGPGGEAFF.

The chain joins TRBV15 to TRBJ1-1; TRBD1 aligns across 7 bases. The CDR3 is 15 amino acids. Germline V CDR1 and CDR2: LNHNV, YYDKDF (reference sequence). V shed 0 bases and J 1 base; nucleotides not matched to a gene: 2. This chain's CDR3 is CATSRDRGKNTEAFF. The CDR3 coding sequence is TGTGCCACCAGCAGAGACAGGGGGAAGAACACTGAAGCTTTCTTT. Variable domain in full (rest from reference TRBV15 and TRBJ1-1): DAMVIQNPRYQVTQFGKPVTLSCSQTLNHNVMYWYQQKSSQAPKLLFHYYDKDFNNEADTPDNFQSRRPNTSFCFLDIRSPGLGDTAMYLCATSRDRGKNTEAFFGQGTRLTVV.

The J gene is TRBJ1-4, the V gene TRBV5-1; TRBD1 is a possible D gene (5 bases). Germline CDR1 reads SGHRS; CDR2 reads YFSETQ. This CDR3 is built from 13 residues. The germline V and J ends were trimmed by 0 bases and 7 bases, with 7 bases remaining between them. The CDR3: CASSLEQAEKLFF. CDR3 coding DNA: TGCGCCAGCAGCTTGGAACAGGCTGAAAAACTGTTTTTT.

Written as DNA, the CDR3 is TGTGCCAGCAGCTTGACGGGGAACACTGAAGCTTTCTTT. This encodes CASSLTGNTEAFF. V and J are TRBV5-4 and TRBJ1-1; D gene uncertain. The CDR3 contains 13 residues. The germline CDR1 and CDR2 sequences are SGHNT and YYREEE (reference sequence). V lost 1 base, J lost 1 base, and 5 bases lay in between.

The chain joins TRBV7-2 to TRBJ1-6; a weak D match, TRBD1 (5 bases). The length of the CDR3 is 15 residues. The germline V gene has CDR1 SGHTA and CDR2 FQGNSA. V lost 1 base, J lost 9 bases, and 13 bases lay in between. CDR3 sequence reads: CASSLVGANSSPLHF. The CDR3 DNA sequence: TGTGCCAGCAGCTTAGTAGGGGCCAACAGTTCACCCCTCCACTTT. Full variable domain (missing parts from reference TRBV7-2 and TRBJ1-6): GAGVSQSPSNKVTEKGKDVELRCDPISGHTALYWYRQSLGQGLEFLIYFQGNSAPDKSGLPSDRFSAERTGGSVSTLTIQRTQQEDSAVYLCASSLVGANSSPLHFGNGTRLTVT.

This clone was recorded once. V and J are TRBV27 and TRBJ1-4; TRBD1 agrees at 9 bases. V lost 5 bases, J lost 8 bases, and 9 bases stayed unmatched. CDR1 MNHEY and CDR2 SMNVEV come from the germline V gene (reference sequence). This CDR3 spans 15 amino acids. The CDR3 region has the DNA TGTGCCAGCAGTGCCTCCGGGACAGGGAGGGAAAAACTGTTTTTT. Amino acid sequence: CASSASGTGREKLFF.

This clone was detected only once. The CDR3: CASSPGQGGDYTF. The DNA of the CDR3 is TGTGCCAGCAGCCCAGGACAGGGTGGCGACTACACCTTC. This rearrangement joins TRBV3-1 (or the pseudogene TRBV3-2) to TRBJ1-2; 8 bases fit TRBD1. After removal of 4 bases from V and 10 bases from J, the junction contained 8 bases not matched to a gene. CDR3 length equals 13 residues. Germline CDR1 is LGHDT and CDR2 is YNNKEL (reference sequence).

V and J are TRBV18 and TRBJ2-3, with 12 bases lining up with TRBD1. Germline-derived CDR1 and CDR2 are KGHSH and LQKENI. The CDR3 extends over 15 amino acids. Trimming removed 3 bases from V and 6 bases from J; junction bases left unmatched: 4. DNA for the CDR3: TGTGCCAGCTCACCGAGGGACAGGGGGCGGGATACGCAGTATTTT. Protein sequence: CASSPRDRGRDTQYF.

This clone was detected only a few times. The CDR3 bases are TGTGCCAGCAGATCTATCTCCCAGGGGGCCTACGAGCAGTACTTC. Protein: CASRSISQGAYEQYF. The rearrangement uses TRBV11-2 and TRBJ2-7; 7 nucleotides line up with TRBD1. The CDR3 loop spans 15 amino acids. Germline CDR1 reads SGHAT; CDR2 reads FQNNGV. The J segment lost 2 bases and the V segment lost 6 bases, leaving 10 bases of the junction unmatched.

The chain links TRBV12-3 or TRBV12-4 to TRBJ1-2; TRBD1 is a possible D gene (6 bases). CDR3 length: 11 amino acids. V shed 7 bases and J shed 8 bases, with 11 bases lying between them. The CDR3 loop reads CASTQGRGYTF. The CDR3 region has the DNA TGTGCCAGCACACAGGGCAGGGGCTACACCTTC.

V gene TRBV19 combines with J gene TRBJ1-1; D is ambiguous. CDR1 and CDR2 from the germline V gene are LNHDA and SQIVND (reference sequence). The CDR3 runs to 11 residues. Trimming took off 10 bases at V and 0 bases at J, with 6 bases between the two ends. CDR3 DNA sequence: TGTGCCACTTCTTTGAACACTGAAGCTTTCTTT. Amino acid sequence: CATSLNTEAFF. Using reference TRBV19 and TRBJ1-1 for the parts outside the CDR3, the full variable domain is DGGITQSPKYLFRKEGQNVTLSCEQNLNHDAMYWYRQDPGQGLRLIYYSQIVNDFQKGDIAEGYSVSREKKESFPLTVTSAQKNPTAFYLCATSLNTEAFFGQGTRLTVV.

A few counts support this clone. The chain uses TRBV6-2 or TRBV6-3 and TRBJ2-7, with D perhaps matching TRBD1 (6 bases). This CDR3 is 13 amino acids long. The V gene lost 7 bases and the J gene lost 4 bases, with 14 bases spanning the gap. CDR1 MNHEY and CDR2 SVGEGT come from the germline V gene. In DNA form, the CDR3 reads TGTGCCAGCACCCCACTGGACAGATACGAGCAGTACTTC. It codes for CASTPLDRYEQYF.

The chain uses TRBV19 and TRBJ1-5; D gene ambiguous. The CDR3 is 15 residues long. V dropped 0 bases and J dropped 3 bases, with 9 bases sitting between them. Per germline, CDR1 LNHDA and CDR2 SQIVND (reference sequence). The CDR3 nucleotides read TGTGCCAGTAGTATAGATCGAGGGCACAATCAGCCCCAGCATTTT. Protein product: CASSIDRGHNQPQHF. Complete variable domain (other parts from reference TRBV19 and TRBJ1-5): DGGITQSPKYLFRKEGQNVTLSCEQNLNHDAMYWYRQDPGQGLRLIYYSQIVNDFQKGDIAEGYSVSREKKESFPLTVTSAQKNPTAFYLCASSIDRGHNQPQHFGDGTRLSIL.

The CDR3 DNA sequence: TGTGCCTGGAGTGTACTCCTTTTTAGCTACGAGCAGTACTTC. This translates into CAWSVLLFSYEQYF. The chain couples TRBV30 to TRBJ2-7, with D hard to call. The germline V and J ends were trimmed by 0 bases and 3 bases, with 12 bases remaining between them. The CDR3 has 14 amino acids. The germline CDR1 and CDR2 sequences are GTSNPN and SVGIG (reference sequence).

V is TRBV29-1 and J is TRBJ2-3; TRBD1 aligns across 11 bases. With 6 bases clipped from V and 6 bases from J, the junction kept 8 bases outside the gene matches. CDR1 SQVTM and CDR2 ANQGSEA come from the germline V gene. The CDR3 has 14 amino acids. The CDR3 sequence is CSVVGQGVVDTQYF. CDR3 DNA sequence: TGCAGCGTGGTGGGACAGGGGGTAGTTGATACGCAGTATTTT.

Turning to this clone: Other DNA variants within this sample encode the same CDR3. The chain is built from TRBV27 and TRBJ1-6, with 8 nucleotides matching TRBD1. Germline CDR1 and CDR2: MNHEY and SMNVEV (reference sequence). The CDR3 runs to 15 residues. V gave up 0 bases and J gave up 7 bases; unmatched junction bases: 2. CDR3 sequence reads: CASSLSGQGNSPLHF. The CDR3 DNA is TGTGCCAGCAGTTTATCTGGACAGGGAAATTCACCCCTCCACTTT.

The V call is TRBV7-2, the J call TRBJ2-5, with TRBD2 identical over 10 bases. V dropped 5 bases and J dropped 7; count of bases not matched to a gene: 10. Germline V lookup: CDR1 SGHTA, CDR2 FQGNSA. This CDR3 spans 15 amino acids. The CDR3, as DNA: TGTGCCAGCAGCCTCCTGAGCGGGGGGGGAGGGACCCAGTACTTC. Its translation: CASSLLSGGGGTQYF.

This clone was seen just once. This chain links TRBV9 with TRBJ2-3; 10 nucleotides match TRBD2. The CDR3 is 15 amino acids. Germline assignment: CDR1 SGDLS and CDR2 YYNGEE. V lost 5 bases to trimming and J lost 0 bases; unmatched junction nucleotides: 3. CDR3 DNA: TGTGCCAGCAGGCGGACTAGCGGCAGCACAGATACGCAGTATTTT. Protein product: CASRRTSGSTDTQYF.

This clone has a handful of counts. The chain employs TRBV19 and TRBJ2-6; a weak D match, TRBD2 (5 bases). Germline CDR1 reads LNHDA; CDR2 reads SQIVND (reference sequence). The CDR3 runs to 15 residues. Trimming cost V 3 bases and J 4 bases, with 10 bases left between them. The CDR3 loop reads CASSIRDLGANVLTF. The CDR3 region has the DNA TGTGCCAGTAGTATTCGGGATCTCGGGGCCAACGTCCTGACTTTC. Together with reference TRBV19 and TRBJ2-6, the CDR3 gives the full variable domain: DGGITQSPKYLFRKEGQNVTLSCEQNLNHDAMYWYRQDPGQGLRLIYYSQIVNDFQKGDIAEGYSVSREKKESFPLTVTSAQKNPTAFYLCASSIRDLGANVLTFGAGSRLTVL.